The 23 T cell receptor beta chains listed next were all sequenced from one sample in a study of blood T cell repertoires in COVID-19. The data were produced by immunoSEQ multiplex PCR, yet TCRdb's version contains in-frame clones alone and is incomplete. Altogether fewer than 95,000 clones are present, roughly 70% being singletons, with the ten largest covering under 5%. Specimen: peripheral blood. The receptors here all came from a man in his sixties or seventies with COVID-19, enrolled during active disease.

The chain joins TRBV28 to TRBJ1-1, with D hard to call. CDR3 length: 14 residues. In germline, CDR1 is MDHEN, CDR2 SYDVKM. The V end lost 4 bases, the J end lost 0 bases, and 9 bases lay between the germline ends. CDR3 loop: CASSSPTVNTEAFF. The CDR3 DNA follows: TGTGCCAGCAGTTCCCCCACAGTGAACACTGAAGCTTTCTTT.

This clone was observed many times. CDR3 amino acids: CASSYGAGGAYEQYF. As DNA, the CDR3 is TGTGCCAGCAGTTACGGAGCGGGAGGTGCCTACGAGCAGTACTTC. The chain carries TRBV6-2 or TRBV6-3 and TRBJ2-7; 9 bases fit TRBD2. After removal of 2 bases from V and 2 bases from J, the junction contained 4 bases not matched to a gene. CDR1 MNHEY and CDR2 SVGEGT come from the germline V gene. This CDR3 region has 15 residues.

V and J are TRBV7-2 and TRBJ1-3, with 7 bases lining up with TRBD1. With V trimmed by 3 bases and J by 0 bases, 5 bases remained unmatched. Looked up from germline, CDR1 is SGHTA and CDR2 is FQGNSA. CDR3 size: 16 residues. CDR3 DNA: TGTGCCAGCAGCTTTGCCCCAGGGGGCTCTGGAAACACCATATATTTT. Its protein product is CASSFAPGGSGNTIYF. The whole variable domain, remainder taken from reference TRBV7-2 and TRBJ1-3, is GAGVSQSPSNKVTEKGKDVELRCDPISGHTALYWYRQSLGQGLEFLIYFQGNSAPDKSGLPSDRFSAERTGGSVSTLTIQRTQQEDSAVYLCASSFAPGGSGNTIYFGEGSWLTVV.

This chain uses TRBV18 with TRBJ2-2, with TRBD1 identical over 9 bases. Germline lookup yields CDR1 KGHSH and CDR2 LQKENI. The CDR3 consists of 14 residues. Unmatched junction bases numbered 7, after V lost 6 bases and J lost 8 bases. The DNA for the CDR3 is TGTGCCAGCTCCCCCCGGACAGGGGATGGGGAGCTGTTTTTT. It yields the protein CASSPRTGDGELFF.

The rearrangement uses TRBV5-4 and TRBJ2-7; possible D gene TRBD2, 6 bases. V was trimmed by 0 bases and J by 1 base, leaving 11 bases between them. The germline V gene has CDR1 SGHNT and CDR2 YYREEE (reference sequence). This CDR3 spans 15 amino acids. The CDR3 protein is CASSLGAGLSYEQYF. CDR3 DNA sequence: TGTGCCAGCAGCTTGGGGGCGGGATTGTCCTACGAGCAGTACTTC. The complete variable domain, with remaining parts taken from reference TRBV5-4 and TRBJ2-7, reads ETGVTQSPTHLIKTRGQQVTLRCSSQSGHNTVSWYQQALGQGPQFIFQYYREEENGRGNFPPRFSGLQFPNYSSELNVNALELDDSALYLCASSLGAGLSYEQYFGPGTRLTVT.

The CDR3, as DNA: TGTGCCAGTAGTTGGGACAGGGGCTATGGCTACACCTTC. This sequence encodes CASSWDRGYGYTF. The chain has TRBV19 and TRBJ1-2; TRBD1 aligns across 10 bases. The CDR3 has 13 amino acids. The trim removed 5 bases at V and 4 bases at J, leaving 1 base unmatched. Looked up from germline, CDR1 is LNHDA and CDR2 is SQIVND (reference sequence).

The rearrangement links TRBV30 to TRBJ1-1, with D perhaps TRBD1 (5 bases). V lost 0 bases to trimming and J lost 2 bases, with 10 bases between them. Looked up from germline, CDR1 is GTSNPN and CDR2 is SVGIG (reference sequence). The CDR3 loop spans 14 amino acids. The CDR3 loop reads CAWSVLGVNTEAFF. The CDR3 nucleotides read TGTGCCTGGAGTGTTCTAGGGGTTAACACTGAAGCTTTCTTT. Full variable domain (rest looked up from reference TRBV30 and TRBJ1-1): SQTIHQWPATLVQPVGSPLSLECTVEGTSNPNLYWYRQAAGRGLQLLFYSVGIGQISSEVPQNLSASRPQDRQFILSSKKLLLSDSGFYLCAWSVLGVNTEAFFGQGTRLTVV.

V and J are TRBV11-2 and TRBJ1-2, with D unresolved. Germline V lookup: CDR1 SGHAT, CDR2 FQNNGV. Trimming removed 1 base from V and 4 bases from J, with 10 bases in between. This CDR3 is 14 amino acids long. The CDR3, as DNA: TGTGCCAGCAGCTTAGTCTCCGGAGTCTATGGCTACACCTTC. It specifies CASSLVSGVYGYTF.

J is TRBJ2-2 and V is TRBV28; 9 bases are a match to TRBD1. Germline trimming cut 8 bases from V and 4 bases from J; bases unmatched to any gene: 11. CDR3 length: 16 amino acids. Germline V lookup: CDR1 MDHEN, CDR2 SYDVKM. The CDR3 here is CASLSGQGMGTGELFF. CDR3 nucleotides: TGTGCCAGCCTTTCGGGACAGGGAATGGGCACCGGGGAGCTGTTTTTT.

This clone was observed a few times. The chain links TRBV7-2 to TRBJ2-7; 7 bases match TRBD1. V shed 3 bases and J 6 bases; nucleotides not matched to a gene: 11. The CDR3 is 15 residues long. In germline, CDR1 is SGHTA, CDR2 FQGNSA. The CDR3 spells CASSFSEQGLGEQYF. The CDR3 DNA is TGTGCCAGCAGCTTCTCGGAACAGGGGTTGGGCGAGCAGTACTTC.

V gene TRBV19 combines with J gene TRBJ1-4; no firm D call. Germline V gene sequence: CDR1 LNHDA, CDR2 SQIVND (reference sequence). V lost 4 bases and J 1 base, leaving 13 bases between the germline ends. The CDR3 is 16 amino acids. This chain's CDR3 is CASSTWSGVTNEKLFF. As DNA, the CDR3 is TGTGCCAGTAGTACATGGTCCGGTGTAACTAATGAAAAACTGTTTTTT.

This sequence joins TRBV5-1 and TRBJ1-2; TRBD1 aligns across 7 bases. Losses at the gene ends were 0 bases for V and 4 bases for J; bases not matched to a gene: 6. The CDR3 loop spans 15 amino acids. Germline V gives CDR1 SGHRS, CDR2 YFSETQ. The CDR3 loop is CASSLGQGPSYGYTF. The CDR3 region has the DNA TGCGCCAGCAGCTTGGGACAGGGTCCCAGCTATGGCTACACCTTC. Full variable domain (missing parts from reference TRBV5-1 and TRBJ1-2): KAGVTQTPRYLIKTRGQQVTLSCSPISGHRSVSWYQQTPGQGLQFLFEYFSETQRNKGNFPGRFSGRQFSNSRSEMNVSTLELGDSALYLCASSLGQGPSYGYTFGSGTRLTVV.

This rearrangement joins TRBV7-2 to TRBJ2-5, with D maybe TRBD1 (5 bases). CDR1 is SGHTA, CDR2 FQGNSA, per germline. Trimming cost V 4 bases and J 4 bases, with 16 bases left between them. CDR3 length: 15 residues. The CDR3, as DNA: TGTGCCAGCAGCTATCAAAGGGGTTTCGGAGAGACCCAGTACTTC. It translates to CASSYQRGFGETQYF. The variable domain in full, with the rest retrieved from reference TRBV7-2 and TRBJ2-5, is GAGVSQSPSNKVTEKGKDVELRCDPISGHTALYWYRQSLGQGLEFLIYFQGNSAPDKSGLPSDRFSAERTGGSVSTLTIQRTQQEDSAVYLCASSYQRGFGETQYFGPGTRLLVL.

The genes are TRBV28 and TRBJ1-3; TRBD1 matches at 7 bases. V lost 7 bases to trimming and J lost 4 bases; unmatched junction nucleotides: 16. In germline, CDR1 is MDHEN, CDR2 SYDVKM. This CDR3 is 17 amino acids long. Here the CDR3 DNA reads TGTGCCAGCAAAGGAGGGGGACAGCCCCTCCCGGGAAACACCATATATTTT. Its translation is CASKGGGQPLPGNTIYF.

The chain carries TRBV5-1 and TRBJ1-2; D is perhaps TRBD1 (6 bases). CDR1 SGHRS and CDR2 YFSETQ come from the germline V gene. Trimming shortened V by 5 bases and J by 1 base, and 12 bases separated the two germline ends. This CDR3 region has 14 residues. CDR3 coding DNA: TGCGCCAGCAGTCAGGGGAATTTTAACTATGGCTACACCTTC. This gives the protein CASSQGNFNYGYTF.

The V gene is TRBV11-2, the J gene TRBJ1-2; 8 nucleotides agree with TRBD1. Per the germline V gene, CDR1 is SGHAT and CDR2 is FQNNGV. The junction had 10 bases not matched to a gene; V was cut back by 4 bases and J by 3 bases. CDR3 length: 16 residues. CDR3 sequence (DNA): TGTGCCAGCAGCTGGGGCAGGGGGCGAGGGGACTATGGCTACACCTTC. Translating it yields CASSWGRGRGDYGYTF.

The V gene is TRBV30, the J gene TRBJ2-7; 10 nucleotides agree with TRBD2. J lost 1 base, V lost 3 bases, and 3 bases had no gene match. Germline CDR1 is GTSNPN and CDR2 is SVGIG (reference sequence). This CDR3 has 14 residues. This CDR3 is CAWSRAGGSYEQYF. CDR3 nucleotide sequence: TGTGCCTGGAGCAGAGCGGGAGGGTCCTACGAGCAGTACTTC.

This rearrangement joins TRBV9 to TRBJ1-4; 9 bases fit TRBD1. J lost 8 bases, V lost 2 bases, and 4 bases had no gene match. Germline V gene sequence: CDR1 SGDLS, CDR2 YYNGEE. This CDR3 has 14 amino acids. In DNA, the CDR3 is TGTGCCAGCAGCGTGGGACAGGGAAGCGAAAAACTGTTTTTT. Encoded protein: CASSVGQGSEKLFF.

This chain connects TRBV28 to TRBJ1-5; the match to TRBD1 covers 8 bases. CDR1 and CDR2 (germline): MDHEN, SYDVKM. The junction had 5 bases not matched to a gene; V was cut back by 4 bases and J by 0 bases. The CDR3 spans 16 residues. The CDR3 loop is CASSSGQVTSNQPQHF. The CDR3, as DNA: TGTGCCAGCAGTTCGGGACAGGTCACTAGCAATCAGCCCCAGCATTTT.

The rearrangement uses TRBV7-2 and TRBJ2-7; 10 bases line up with TRBD1. The germline V gene has CDR1 SGHTA and CDR2 FQGNSA. J was trimmed by 6 bases and V by 6 bases; bases with no gene match: 5. The CDR3 totals 13 residues. The CDR3 DNA reads TGTGCCAGCAGTAAGGGGACAGGGGTCGAGCAGTACTTC. It is translated as CASSKGTGVEQYF.

The chain carries TRBV7-2 and TRBJ1-5; 7 bases fit TRBD1. The trim removed 4 bases at V and 2 bases at J, leaving 5 bases unmatched. Germline V gene lookup returns CDR1 SGHTA and CDR2 FQGNSA. The CDR3 runs to 15 residues. The CDR3 loop is CASSYRGDGNQPQHF. CDR3 coding DNA: TGTGCCAGCAGCTACAGGGGTGATGGCAATCAGCCCCAGCATTTT.

This clone showed up just once. The rearrangement uses TRBV9 and TRBJ2-1; 8 bases match TRBD2. After removal of 3 bases from V and 3 bases from J, the junction contained 5 bases not matched to a gene. Germline V lookup: CDR1 SGDLS, CDR2 YYNGEE. The CDR3 covers 15 residues. The CDR3 DNA reads TGTGCCAGCAGCGCGCTAGCGGGCCTCTACAATGAGCAGTTCTTC. Protein product: CASSALAGLYNEQFF.

This chain uses TRBV2 with TRBJ2-2; 15 nucleotides align to TRBD2. This CDR3 is built from 16 residues. Germline-derived CDR1 and CDR2 are SNHLY and FYNNEI. V shed 4 bases, J shed 7 bases, and the junction held 4 bases outside the gene matches. CDR3 coding DNA: TGTGCCAGCAGTGGGACTAGCGGGAGGGCGAACGGGGAGCTGTTTTTT. The encoded protein is CASSGTSGRANGELFF.